This T cell receptor beta chain comes out of a study of early T cells in non-severe SARS-CoV-2 infection. In TCRdb, the 5' RACE reads were re-called with MiXCR into one record per CDR3 protein. The profile covers about 33,000 distinct CDR3 sequences, with around 6% appearing a single time and 10% to 15% taken by the ten largest. Germline CDR1 and CDR2: SGHVS and FNYEAQ. There are 12 residues in the CDR3. The ends were cut back, 5 bases at V and 5 bases at J, with 9 bases in the middle. Ten or more counts support this clonotype. Sequencing was done on a sample of whole blood. V is TRBV7-6 and J is TRBJ2-5, with D unclear. This receptor was obtained from an adult who was a healthcare worker with PCR-confirmed SARS-CoV-2 infection or an uninfected control (not recorded which). The CDR3 nucleotides are TGTGCCAGCAGCCCCCTCGGGGAGACCCAGTACTTC. It is translated as CASSPLGETQYF.